This TCR beta chain is drawn from a study of cytomegalovirus exposure and HLA in healthy donors. Whole-study results and caveats: Per published accounts, TCR beta sequences correctly predicted the HLA-A and HLA-B alleles of most subjects. In a later analysis, DRB1 alleles had the most associated TCRs; HLA-C alleles the fewest. Overall, 164 TCR beta chains were annotated as cytomegalovirus-associated. The sole available immune exposure information was CMV serostatus.

The CDR3 spans 17 residues. The trim removed 2 bases at V and 5 bases at J, leaving 13 bases unmatched. Germline V gene data show CDR1 as SGDLS and CDR2 as YYNGEE. With respect to this clone: No antigen is known for it.

This PCR relied on a set of 60 Vbeta primers and 13 Jbeta primers. Assay: immunoSEQ multiplex PCR; the TCRdb copy retains only in-frame clones and omits some. This table holds roughly 66,000 clones, around 78% found once. The chain joins TRBV9 to TRBJ2-3, with 8 positions matching TRBD1. The receptor's source is a man aged 45-60 years in good health and CMV-seronegative. Sample: PBMCs. This CDR3 is CASSVFSSGGAGDTQYF. The DNA for the CDR3 is TGTGCCAGCAGCGTTTTTTCCTCAGGGGGCGCGGGAGATACGCAGTATTTT. Full variable domain (outside the CDR3, taken from reference TRBV9 and TRBJ2-3): DSGVTQTPKHLITATGQRVTLRCSPRSGDLSVYWYQQSLDQGLQFLIQYYNGEERAKGNILERFSAQQFPDLHSELNLSSLELGDSALYFCASSVFSSGGAGDTQYFGPGTRLTVL.